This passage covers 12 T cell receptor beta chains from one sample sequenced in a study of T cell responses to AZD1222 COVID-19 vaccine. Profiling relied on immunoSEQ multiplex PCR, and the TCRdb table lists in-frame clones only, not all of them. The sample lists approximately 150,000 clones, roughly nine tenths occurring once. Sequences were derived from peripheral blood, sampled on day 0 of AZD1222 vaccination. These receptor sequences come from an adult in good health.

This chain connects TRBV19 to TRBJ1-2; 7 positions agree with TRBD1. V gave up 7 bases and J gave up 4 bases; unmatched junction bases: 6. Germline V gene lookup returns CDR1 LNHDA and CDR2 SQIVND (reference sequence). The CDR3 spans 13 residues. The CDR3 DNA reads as TGTGCCAGTACACCGGGACAGATCTATGGCTACACCTTC. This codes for CASTPGQIYGYTF. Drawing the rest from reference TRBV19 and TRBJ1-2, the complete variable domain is DGGITQSPKYLFRKEGQNVTLSCEQNLNHDAMYWYRQDPGQGLRLIYYSQIVNDFQKGDIAEGYSVSREKKESFPLTVTSAQKNPTAFYLCASTPGQIYGYTFGSGTRLTVV.

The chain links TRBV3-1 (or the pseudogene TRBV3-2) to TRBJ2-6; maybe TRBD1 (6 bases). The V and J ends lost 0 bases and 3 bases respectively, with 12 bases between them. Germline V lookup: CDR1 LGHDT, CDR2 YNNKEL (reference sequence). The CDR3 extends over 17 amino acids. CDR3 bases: TGTGCCAGCAGCCAAGAGTCGAGGGGGTTTGGGGCCAACGTCCTGACTTTC. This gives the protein CASSQESRGFGANVLTF.

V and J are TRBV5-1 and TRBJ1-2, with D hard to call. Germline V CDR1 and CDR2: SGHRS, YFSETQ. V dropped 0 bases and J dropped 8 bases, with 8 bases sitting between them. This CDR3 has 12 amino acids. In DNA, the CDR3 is TGCGCCAGCAGCTTGGGGGTGGAAGGCTACACCTTC. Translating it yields CASSLGVEGYTF.

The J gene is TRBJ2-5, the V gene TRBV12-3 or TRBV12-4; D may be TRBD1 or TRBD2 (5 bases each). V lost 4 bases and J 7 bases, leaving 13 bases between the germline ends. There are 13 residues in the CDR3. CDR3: CASSSGTWGTQYF. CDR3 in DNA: TGTGCCAGCAGTTCCGGGACGTGGGGGACCCAGTACTTC.

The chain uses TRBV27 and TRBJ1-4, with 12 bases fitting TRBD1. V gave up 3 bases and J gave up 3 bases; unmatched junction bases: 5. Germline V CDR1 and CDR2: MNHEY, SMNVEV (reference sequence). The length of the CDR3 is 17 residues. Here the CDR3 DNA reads TGTGCCAGCAGTTTGGGGACAGGGGGCAGAGCTAATGAAAAACTGTTTTTT. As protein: CASSLGTGGRANEKLFF.

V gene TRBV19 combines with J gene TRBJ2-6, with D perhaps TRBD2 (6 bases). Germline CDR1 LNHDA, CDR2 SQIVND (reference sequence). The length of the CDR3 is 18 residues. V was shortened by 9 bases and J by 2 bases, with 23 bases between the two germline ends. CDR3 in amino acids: CASTQFAGRGAGANVLTF. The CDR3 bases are TGTGCCAGCACGCAATTCGCGGGGCGGGGTGCTGGGGCCAACGTCCTGACTTTC.

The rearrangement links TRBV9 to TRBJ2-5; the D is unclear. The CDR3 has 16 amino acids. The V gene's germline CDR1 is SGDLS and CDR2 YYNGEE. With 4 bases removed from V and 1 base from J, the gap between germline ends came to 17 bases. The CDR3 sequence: CASSQPGKGLQETQYF. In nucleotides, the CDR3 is TGTGCCAGCAGCCAACCCGGAAAAGGCCTCCAAGAGACCCAGTACTTC.

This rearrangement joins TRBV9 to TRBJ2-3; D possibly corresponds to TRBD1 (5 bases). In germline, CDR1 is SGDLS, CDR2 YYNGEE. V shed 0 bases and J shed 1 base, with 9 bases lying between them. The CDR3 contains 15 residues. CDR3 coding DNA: TGTGCCAGCAGCGTAGTTGGGGCGGGCACAGATACGCAGTATTTT. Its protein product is CASSVVGAGTDTQYF. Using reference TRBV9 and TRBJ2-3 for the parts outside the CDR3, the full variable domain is DSGVTQTPKHLITATGQRVTLRCSPRSGDLSVYWYQQSLDQGLQFLIQYYNGEERAKGNILERFSAQQFPDLHSELNLSSLELGDSALYFCASSVVGAGTDTQYFGPGTRLTVL.

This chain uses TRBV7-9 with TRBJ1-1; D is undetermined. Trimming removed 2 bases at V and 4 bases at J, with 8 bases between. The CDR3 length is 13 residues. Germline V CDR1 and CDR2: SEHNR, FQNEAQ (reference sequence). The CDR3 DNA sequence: TGTGCCAGCAGCTTATCAGTGGGCACTGAAGCTTTCTTT. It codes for CASSLSVGTEAFF.

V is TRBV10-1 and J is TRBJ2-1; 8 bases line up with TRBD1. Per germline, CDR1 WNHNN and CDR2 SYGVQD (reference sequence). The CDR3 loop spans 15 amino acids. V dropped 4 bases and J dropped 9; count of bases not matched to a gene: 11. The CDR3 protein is CASSGWTRGPGEQFF. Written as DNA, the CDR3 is TGCGCCAGCAGTGGATGGACCAGGGGGCCGGGTGAGCAGTTCTTC.

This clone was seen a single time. CDR3 protein: CASSLVPGTSGNEQFF. CDR3 nucleotides: TGTGCCAGCAGCTTAGTGCCCGGGACTAGCGGGAATGAGCAGTTCTTC. The chain links TRBV7-9 to TRBJ2-1, with TRBD2 matching over 12 bases. Germline CDR1 SEHNR, CDR2 FQNEAQ (reference sequence). The CDR3 extends over 16 amino acids. The J segment lost 7 bases and the V segment lost 1 base, leaving 5 bases of the junction unmatched.

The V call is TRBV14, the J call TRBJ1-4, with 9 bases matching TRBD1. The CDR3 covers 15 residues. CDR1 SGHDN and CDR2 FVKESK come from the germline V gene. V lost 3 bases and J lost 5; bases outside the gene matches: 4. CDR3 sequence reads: CASSQGTGWNEKLFF. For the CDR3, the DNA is TGTGCCAGCAGCCAGGGGACAGGGTGGAATGAAAAACTGTTTTTT.